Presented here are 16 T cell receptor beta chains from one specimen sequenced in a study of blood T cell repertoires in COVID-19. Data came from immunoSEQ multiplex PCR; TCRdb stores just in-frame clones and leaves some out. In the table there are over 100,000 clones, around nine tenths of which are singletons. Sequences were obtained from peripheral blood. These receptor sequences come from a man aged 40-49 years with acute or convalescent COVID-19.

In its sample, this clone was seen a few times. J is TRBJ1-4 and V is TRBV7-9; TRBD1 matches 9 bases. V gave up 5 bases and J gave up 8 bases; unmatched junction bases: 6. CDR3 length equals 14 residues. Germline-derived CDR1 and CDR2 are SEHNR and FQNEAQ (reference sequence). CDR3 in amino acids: CASSQTGGHEKLFF. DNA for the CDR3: TGTGCCAGCAGCCAAACAGGGGGCCACGAAAAACTGTTTTTT.

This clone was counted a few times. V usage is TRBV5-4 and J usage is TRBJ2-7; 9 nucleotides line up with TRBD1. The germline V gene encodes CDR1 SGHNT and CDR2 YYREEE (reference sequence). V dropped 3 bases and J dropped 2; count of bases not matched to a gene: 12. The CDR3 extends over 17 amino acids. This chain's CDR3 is CASSSALLGDRAYEQYF. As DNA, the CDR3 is TGTGCCAGCAGCTCAGCCCTGCTAGGGGACAGGGCCTACGAGCAGTACTTC.

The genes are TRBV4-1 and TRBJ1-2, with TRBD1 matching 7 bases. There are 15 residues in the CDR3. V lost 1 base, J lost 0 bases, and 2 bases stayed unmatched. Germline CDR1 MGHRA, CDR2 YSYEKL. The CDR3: CASSQVQGANYGYTF. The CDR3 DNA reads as TGCGCCAGCAGCCAAGTTCAGGGGGCTAACTATGGCTACACCTTC.

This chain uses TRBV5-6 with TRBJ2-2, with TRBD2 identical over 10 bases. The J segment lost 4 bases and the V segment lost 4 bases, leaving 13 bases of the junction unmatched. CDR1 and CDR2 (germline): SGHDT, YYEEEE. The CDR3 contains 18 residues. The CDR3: CASSPIPGLASLTGELFF. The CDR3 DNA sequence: TGTGCCAGCAGCCCAATCCCGGGACTAGCGTCCCTCACCGGGGAGCTGTTTTTT.

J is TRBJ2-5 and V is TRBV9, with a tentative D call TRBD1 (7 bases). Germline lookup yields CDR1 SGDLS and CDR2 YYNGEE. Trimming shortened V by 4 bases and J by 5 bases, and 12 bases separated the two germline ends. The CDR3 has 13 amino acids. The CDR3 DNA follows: TGTGCCAGCAGCCTATCAGGGGGGGAGACCCAGTACTTC. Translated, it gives CASSLSGGETQYF.

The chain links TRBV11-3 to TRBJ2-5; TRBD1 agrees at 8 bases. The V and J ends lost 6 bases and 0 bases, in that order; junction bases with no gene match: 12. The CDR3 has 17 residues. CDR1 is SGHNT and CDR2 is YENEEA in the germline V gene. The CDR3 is CASSLSRTGPNQETQYF. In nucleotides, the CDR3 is TGTGCCAGCAGTCTCTCGCGGACAGGGCCAAACCAAGAGACCCAGTACTTC.

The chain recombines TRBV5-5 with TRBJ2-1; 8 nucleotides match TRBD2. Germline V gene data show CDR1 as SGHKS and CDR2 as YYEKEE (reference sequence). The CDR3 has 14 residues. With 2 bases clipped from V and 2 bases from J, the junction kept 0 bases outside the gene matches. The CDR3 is CASSFSGTYNEQFF. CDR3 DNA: TGTGCCAGCAGCTTTAGCGGGACCTACAATGAGCAGTTCTTC.

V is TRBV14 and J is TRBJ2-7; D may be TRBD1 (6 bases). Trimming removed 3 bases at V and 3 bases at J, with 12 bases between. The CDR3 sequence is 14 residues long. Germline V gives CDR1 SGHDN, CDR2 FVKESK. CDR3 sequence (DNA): TGTGCCAGCAGCCAGGGACATATTAGCTACGAGCAGTACTTC. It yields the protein CASSQGHISYEQYF.

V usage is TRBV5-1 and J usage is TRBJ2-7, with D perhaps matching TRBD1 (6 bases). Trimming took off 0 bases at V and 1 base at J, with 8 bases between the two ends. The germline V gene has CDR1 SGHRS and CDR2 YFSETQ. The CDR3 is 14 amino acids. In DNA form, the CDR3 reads TGCGCCAGCAGCTTGGAAGGACAGTCCTACGAGCAGTACTTC. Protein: CASSLEGQSYEQYF.

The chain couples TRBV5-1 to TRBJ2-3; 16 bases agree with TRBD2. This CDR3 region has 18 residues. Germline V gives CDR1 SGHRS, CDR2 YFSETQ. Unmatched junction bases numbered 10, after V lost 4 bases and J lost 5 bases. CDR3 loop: CASSQGLAGGPRGDTQYF. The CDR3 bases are TGCGCCAGCAGCCAGGGACTAGCGGGAGGGCCTCGGGGAGATACGCAGTATTTT. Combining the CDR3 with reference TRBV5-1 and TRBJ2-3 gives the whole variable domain KAGVTQTPRYLIKTRGQQVTLSCSPISGHRSVSWYQQTPGQGLQFLFEYFSETQRNKGNFPGRFSGRQFSNSRSEMNVSTLELGDSALYLCASSQGLAGGPRGDTQYFGPGTRLTVL.

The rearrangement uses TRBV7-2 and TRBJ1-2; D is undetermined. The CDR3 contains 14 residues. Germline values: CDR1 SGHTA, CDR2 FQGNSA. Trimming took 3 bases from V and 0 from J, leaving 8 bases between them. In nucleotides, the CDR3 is TGTGCCAGCAGCTTCCGTCCGGCTAACTATGGCTACACCTTC. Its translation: CASSFRPANYGYTF.

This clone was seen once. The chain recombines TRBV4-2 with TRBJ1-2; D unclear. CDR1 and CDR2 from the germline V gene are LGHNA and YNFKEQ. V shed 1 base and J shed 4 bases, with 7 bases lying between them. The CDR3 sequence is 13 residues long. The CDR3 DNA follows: TGTGCCAGCAGCCAAGGGCCAGGCTATGGCTACACCTTC. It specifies CASSQGPGYGYTF.

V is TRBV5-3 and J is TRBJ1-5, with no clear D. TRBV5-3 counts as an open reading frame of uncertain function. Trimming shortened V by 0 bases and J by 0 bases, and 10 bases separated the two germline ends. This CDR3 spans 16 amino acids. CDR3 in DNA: TGTGCCAGAAGCTTGGAAATTGAGTATAGCAATCAGCCCCAGCATTTT. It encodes CARSLEIEYSNQPQHF.

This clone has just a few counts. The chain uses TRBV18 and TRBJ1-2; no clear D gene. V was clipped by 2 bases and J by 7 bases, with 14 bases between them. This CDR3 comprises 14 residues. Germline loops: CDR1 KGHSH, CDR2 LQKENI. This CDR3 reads CASSPSGDLGGYTF. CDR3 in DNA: TGTGCCAGCTCACCAAGCGGGGATCTGGGTGGCTACACCTTC.

The CDR3 DNA sequence: TGTGCCAGCAACGACCAGGGTCCAGGTAAAGCTTTCTTT. Amino acid sequence: CASNDQGPGKAFF. The chain links TRBV2 to TRBJ1-1; D is perhaps TRBD1 (5 bases). V was trimmed by 7 bases and J by 9 bases, leaving 18 bases between them. CDR1 is SNHLY and CDR2 is FYNNEI in the germline V gene. The CDR3 extends over 13 amino acids.

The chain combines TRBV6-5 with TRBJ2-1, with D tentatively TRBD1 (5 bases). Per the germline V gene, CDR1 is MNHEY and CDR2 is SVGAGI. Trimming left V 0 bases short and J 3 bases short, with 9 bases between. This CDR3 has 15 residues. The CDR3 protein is CASSYSGPFYNEQFF. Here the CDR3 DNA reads TGTGCCAGCAGTTACTCGGGGCCATTCTACAATGAGCAGTTCTTC.